This paragraph reports one TCR beta chain. Antigen: not known. The PCR employed 60 Vbeta primers together with 13 Jbeta primers. Measured with immunoSEQ multiplex PCR; TCRdb has only the in-frame clones, and not every one. This sample has 120,000 to 150,000 clones, with around 67% found just once. This entry comes from a study of cytomegalovirus exposure and HLA in healthy donors. Study outcomes and limitations: Per a later analysis, about 18,000 TCR beta sequences showed association with HLA alleles at 0.05 false discovery rate. A missense DCLRE1C variant was associated with V- and J-gene trimming of TCR beta chains in a later analysis, and an independent cohort replicated the association.

The CDR3 loop spans 17 amino acids. The V segment lost 2 bases and the J segment 0 bases; nucleotides outside the gene matches: 5. Per the germline V gene, CDR1 is GTSNPN and CDR2 is SVGIG (reference sequence). The sample consisted of PBMCs. The TCR originated in a woman aged 18-29 years in good health and CMV-seronegative. The V call is TRBV30, the J call TRBJ2-6; 9 bases line up with TRBD1. DNA for the CDR3: TGTGCCTGGAGTCCAGGACAGGGGAACTCTGGGGCCAACGTCCTGACTTTC. Residues: CAWSPGQGNSGANVLTF.